The 26 T cell receptor beta chains below were found in one sample sequenced in a study of identical twins. A single record per CDR3 protein comes from TCRdb applying MiXCR to the 5' RACE reads. The repertoire holds a few hundred thousand distinct CDR3 sequences, nearly 10% seen once, with more than 2.5% in the top ten. These data are also associated with another study on yellow fever vaccine responses in identical twins.

The specimen sequenced was PBMCs. These receptors were taken from a woman younger than 30 in good health.

This chain connects TRBV2 to TRBJ2-7, with D possibly matching TRBD1 (6 bases). Germline CDR1 SNHLY, CDR2 FYNNEI. V dropped 6 bases and J dropped 4 bases, with 10 bases sitting between them. The CDR3 has 12 amino acids. The CDR3 DNA reads as TGTGCCAGCAGAATCCAGGGGTACGAGCAGTACTTC. This translates into CASRIQGYEQYF.

This clonotype was seen many times. This chain joins TRBV28 and TRBJ2-4; 8 bases are shared with TRBD1. Germline V lookup: CDR1 MDHEN, CDR2 SYDVKM. This CDR3 region has 18 residues. With 7 bases clipped from V and 7 bases from J, the junction kept 21 bases outside the gene matches. The CDR3 DNA follows: TGTGCCAGCACCGCCCTCGCCCCCCACAGGACAGGGTGGAACATTCAGTACTTC. As protein: CASTALAPHRTGWNIQYF.

This chain connects TRBV28 to TRBJ1-6; 7 nucleotides match TRBD1. Germline V CDR1 and CDR2: MDHEN, SYDVKM. J was trimmed by 10 bases and V by 1 base; bases with no gene match: 13. This CDR3 is built from 17 residues. The CDR3 coding sequence is TGTGCCAGCAGTTTATTCCTGGACAGGTCTGTCCACTCACCCCTCCACTTT. It translates to CASSLFLDRSVHSPLHF.

The genes are TRBV12-3 or TRBV12-4 and TRBJ2-7; a weak D match, TRBD2 (5 bases). The CDR3 consists of 16 residues. Trimming left V 6 bases short and J 3 bases short, with 21 bases between. The CDR3 sequence: CASRIGGSPTFYEQYF. The CDR3 coding sequence is TGTGCCAGCAGGATAGGAGGTAGTCCCACCTTCTACGAGCAGTACTTC.

The chain employs TRBV9 and TRBJ2-3; weak D call: TRBD1 (5 bases). Germline assignment: CDR1 SGDLS and CDR2 YYNGEE. The CDR3 runs to 16 residues. Trimming removed 0 bases at V and 1 base at J, with 12 bases between. This CDR3 reads CASSVVSGSGTDTQYF. The CDR3 nucleotides read TGTGCCAGCAGCGTAGTATCAGGGTCGGGCACAGATACGCAGTATTTT. The complete variable domain, with remaining parts taken from reference TRBV9 and TRBJ2-3, reads DSGVTQTPKHLITATGQRVTLRCSPRSGDLSVYWYQQSLDQGLQFLIQYYNGEERAKGNILERFSAQQFPDLHSELNLSSLELGDSALYFCASSVVSGSGTDTQYFGPGTRLTVL.

The chain is built from TRBV6-1 and TRBJ1-1; possibly TRBD1 for D (6 bases). V lost 2 bases and J 7 bases, leaving 14 bases between the germline ends. Germline CDR1 and CDR2: MNHNS and SASEGT. This CDR3 is built from 14 residues. Written as DNA, the CDR3 is TGTGCCAGCAGTGAATATAGGACAGCGCTTGAAGCTTTCTTT. It codes for CASSEYRTALEAFF.

This clonotype was detected a few times. The chain recombines TRBV29-1 with TRBJ2-3; D remains unclear. Germline assignment: CDR1 SQVTM and CDR2 ANQGSEA. The CDR3 is 11 residues long. The V end lost 6 bases, the J end lost 4 bases, and 8 bases lay between the germline ends. This CDR3 reads CSVSASDTQYF. CDR3 DNA sequence: TGCAGCGTGTCGGCATCAGATACGCAGTATTTT.

Many counts were recorded for this clonotype. This chain links TRBV7-8 with TRBJ1-3, with D unresolved. Germline V lookup: CDR1 SGHVS, CDR2 FQNEAQ. V was pared by 6 bases and J by 1 base, with 10 bases between. The CDR3 contains 14 residues. This CDR3 is CASSRLGSGNTIYF. In DNA form, the CDR3 reads TGTGCCAGCAGTCGGTTGGGGTCTGGAAACACCATATATTTT.

CDR3 sequence (DNA): TGTGCCAGCAGTTACTTACCCCTAGCGGGGGAACGCTCAGATACGCAGTATTTT. Translating it yields CASSYLPLAGERSDTQYF. This chain uses TRBV6-5 with TRBJ2-3; 10 positions agree with TRBD2. The CDR3 has 18 residues. The ends lost 1 base at V and 4 bases at J; junction bases unmatched: 11. Germline V gene sequence: CDR1 MNHEY, CDR2 SVGAGI.

This chain links TRBV12-3 or TRBV12-4 with TRBJ1-1; unclear D gene. The V end lost 6 bases, the J end lost 5 bases, and 16 bases lay between the germline ends. The length of the CDR3 is 14 residues. CDR3 nucleotide sequence: TGTGCCAGCAGCCCCGGGTTCTCTTCGACTGAAGCTTTCTTT. Amino acids: CASSPGFSSTEAFF.

This clonotype was detected only a few times. The chain is built from TRBV28 and TRBJ2-5, with D possibly being TRBD2 (6 bases). Trimming removed 2 bases from V and 1 base from J, with 23 bases in between. Germline V gene data show CDR1 as MDHEN and CDR2 as SYDVKM. The CDR3 covers 19 residues. The CDR3 region has the DNA TGTGCCAGCAGTTTAGGCTCGGGCGGGGCCGCAGGGACCCAAGAGACCCAGTACTTC. Translation gives CASSLGSGGAAGTQETQYF.

This clonotype showed up just a few times. The CDR3 reads CASSSAGTFTDTQYF. CDR3 DNA: TGTGCCAGCAGTTCAGCCGGAACCTTCACAGATACGCAGTATTTT. V gene TRBV27 combines with J gene TRBJ2-3, with D uncertain. Germline V gives CDR1 MNHEY, CDR2 SMNVEV (reference sequence). This CDR3 has 15 residues. V lost 4 bases and J lost 2, with 13 bases in between.

This clonotype has ten or more counts. CDR3 coding DNA: TGCGCCAGCAGCCCGGGGGGAGAGATTGAAGCTTTCTTT. It is translated as CASSPGGEIEAFF. The chain carries TRBV5-1 and TRBJ1-1, with D perhaps matching TRBD1 (5 bases). The V end was cut by 4 bases, the J end by 7 bases, with 14 bases between. The CDR3 totals 13 residues. Germline assignment: CDR1 SGHRS and CDR2 YFSETQ.

This clonotype was counted only a few times. The chain carries TRBV7-2 and TRBJ2-3; D is unclear. Germline CDR1 SGHTA, CDR2 FQGNSA. CDR3 length equals 13 residues. V gave up 8 bases and J gave up 2 bases, with 11 bases separating them. CDR3 sequence (DNA): TGTGCCAGCGCGAGTTTCTCCACAGATACGCAGTATTTT. Amino acids: CASASFSTDTQYF. Full variable domain (missing parts from reference TRBV7-2 and TRBJ2-3): GAGVSQSPSNKVTEKGKDVELRCDPISGHTALYWYRQSLGQGLEFLIYFQGNSAPDKSGLPSDRFSAERTGGSVSTLTIQRTQQEDSAVYLCASASFSTDTQYFGPGTRLTVL.

This chain links TRBV4-3 with TRBJ2-7; D not resolved. Trimming pared 4 bases from V and 3 bases from J, leaving 22 bases between. The germline gives CDR1 LGHNA, CDR2 YSLEER. The CDR3 is made up of 17 amino acids. The CDR3 protein is CASSRKNRGRINYEQYF. CDR3 sequence (DNA): TGCGCCAGCAGCCGAAAAAACCGAGGCCGGATTAACTACGAGCAGTACTTC.

This clonotype was counted between two and nine times. The chain employs TRBV3-1 and TRBJ2-5; 13 bases are shared with TRBD2. In germline, CDR1 is LGHDT, CDR2 YNNKEL (reference sequence). After removal of 2 bases from V and 5 bases from J, the junction contained 5 bases not matched to a gene. The CDR3 covers 16 residues. The CDR3 loop reads CASSQTSGGAYETQYF. The CDR3 DNA reads as TGTGCCAGCAGCCAAACTAGCGGGGGGGCCTACGAGACCCAGTACTTC.

In this sample, this clonotype turned up a few times. This sequence joins TRBV28 and TRBJ2-1; D remains unclear. Germline assignment: CDR1 MDHEN and CDR2 SYDVKM. Trimming took off 3 bases at V and 2 bases at J, with 8 bases between the two ends. The CDR3 runs 14 residues. DNA of the CDR3: TGTGCCAGCAGTTTCCCAGATGCCTACAATGAGCAGTTCTTC. Its protein product is CASSFPDAYNEQFF.

V usage is TRBV10-3 and J usage is TRBJ2-7; D unresolved. Germline assignment: CDR1 ENHRY and CDR2 SYGVKD. Trimming pared 0 bases from V and 3 bases from J, leaving 6 bases between. The CDR3 sequence is 13 residues long. CDR3 nucleotides: TGTGCCATCAGTGAGTCCCAGGTCTACGAGCAGTACTTC. This codes for CAISESQVYEQYF.

This clonotype appeared many times. The chain carries TRBV29-1 and TRBJ2-3, with a weak D call TRBD2 (5 bases). This CDR3 comprises 17 residues. Germline loops: CDR1 SQVTM, CDR2 ANQGSEA. V was clipped by 2 bases and J by 1 base, with 19 bases between them. The CDR3 is CSVEIADGEEGTDTQYF. The DNA for the CDR3 is TGCAGCGTTGAAATCGCGGACGGGGAAGAGGGCACAGATACGCAGTATTTT.

The chain uses TRBV6-5 and TRBJ2-1; the match to TRBD2 covers 11 bases. Germline lookup yields CDR1 MNHEY and CDR2 SVGAGI. This CDR3 comprises 15 residues. J lost 8 bases, V lost 5 bases, and 8 bases had no gene match. The CDR3 nucleotides read TGTGCCAGCAGTAACATAGCGGGAGGGCCCGATGAGCAGTTCTTC. Protein: CASSNIAGGPDEQFF.

The V call is TRBV20-1, the J call TRBJ2-2; 7 bases match TRBD2. The V segment lost 0 bases and the J segment 3 bases; nucleotides outside the gene matches: 10. The CDR3 is made up of 17 amino acids. CDR1 DFQATT and CDR2 SNEGSKA come from the germline V gene (reference sequence). CDR3 coding DNA: TGCAGTGCTAGAGATCCCCGGGAGGCCGCCTACACCGGGGAGCTGTTTTTT. It is translated as CSARDPREAAYTGELFF.

Only a few counts were recorded for this clonotype. The chain carries TRBV20-1 and TRBJ2-1; maybe TRBD1 (6 bases). The CDR3 covers 15 residues. V lost 5 bases and J lost 4, with 18 bases in between. Per germline, CDR1 DFQATT and CDR2 SNEGSKA (reference sequence). CDR3 coding DNA: TGCAGTGCTCCTGCCCAGGGGAATGCTTACAATGAGCAGTTCTTC. Translation gives CSAPAQGNAYNEQFF.

The table lists this clonotype with a few counts. The V gene is TRBV11-3, the J gene TRBJ2-7, with D possibly being TRBD1 (7 bases). Germline values: CDR1 SGHNT, CDR2 YENEEA. Trimming removed 1 base from V and 0 bases from J, with 10 bases in between. The CDR3 loop spans 15 amino acids. CDR3 coding DNA: TGTGCCAGCAGCTTAGGGGGGGACAGCTCCTACGAGCAGTACTTC. Its protein is CASSLGGDSSYEQYF. Filled out from reference TRBV11-3 and TRBJ2-7, the complete variable domain reads EAGVVQSPRYKIIEKKQPVAFWCNPISGHNTLYWYLQNLGQGPELLIRYENEEAVDDSQLPKDRFSAERLKGVDSTLKIQPAELGDSAVYLCASSLGGDSSYEQYFGPGTRLTVT.

The chain couples TRBV7-9 to TRBJ1-1; 10 bases map to TRBD1. The V and J ends lost 5 bases and 4 bases, in that order; junction bases with no gene match: 7. The germline gives CDR1 SEHNR, CDR2 FQNEAQ (reference sequence). The CDR3 has 15 amino acids. The CDR3, as DNA: TGTGCCAGCAGCCCGGGACAGGGGTCGAGCACTGAAGCTTTCTTT. Protein sequence: CASSPGQGSSTEAFF.

In this sample, this clonotype turned up many times. This sequence joins TRBV4-2 and TRBJ1-1, with D perhaps matching TRBD1 (5 bases). This CDR3 spans 14 amino acids. The germline CDR1 and CDR2 sequences are LGHNA and YNFKEQ. Between the trimmed V and J ends, which lost 0 bases and 1 base, there was a span of 6 bases. CDR3 in DNA: TGTGCCAGCAGCCAAGAGGGGGGGAACACTGAAGCTTTCTTT. Its protein product is CASSQEGGNTEAFF.

This clonotype was counted only a few times. The rearrangement joins TRBV12-3 or TRBV12-4 to TRBJ2-7; tentative D call: TRBD2 (6 bases). V lost 6 bases and J 5 bases, leaving 17 bases between the germline ends. This CDR3 has 14 amino acids. The CDR3, as DNA: TGTGCCAGCAGCCACCGGGAGACACGGGACGAGCAGTACTTC. Protein: CASSHRETRDEQYF.